The T cell receptor (beta chain) under discussion was sequenced for a study of CD8 T cells in ankylosing spondylitis. In this sample, this clonotype turned up a few times. As yet, its antigen is unknown. The junction and the germline gene differ at one end; a read error may be behind it. This CDR3 region has 11 residues. Notes on the study in general: What appeared characteristic of ankylosing spondylitis blood was a TCR beta motif of several highly homologous variants.

TCRdb used MiXCR to reprocess the 5' RACE reads, holding one entry per CDR3 protein. This repertoire shows about 540,000 distinct CDR3 sequences, roughly 13% found once; its top ten account for under 7.5%. This receptor was identified in a male donor with ankylosing spondylitis. The rearrangement uses TRBV12-3 or TRBV12-4 and TRBJ1-2, with TRBD1 identical over 7 bases. The sequenced sample consisted of blood, either unsorted or a sorted T cell fraction (not recorded which). This CDR3 is CASSRTGDRSF. The CDR3 DNA sequence: TGTGCCAGCAGCCGGACAGGCGATAGGTCCTTC.